This T cell receptor beta chain was captured by sequencing in a study of molecular identifiers for immune sequencing clone quantification. This clonotype is a singleton in its sample. Since a much larger clone is just one base distant, this may be a read error. Libraries used about 20,000 to 1,100,000 sorted naive CD8 T cells and 10%, 30% or 50% RNA input. Previously described methods and listed TCR primers produced bulk TCR libraries. TCRdb itself ran the PCR reads through MiXCR, one entry per CDR3 protein. The sample shows some 650,000 distinct CDR3 sequences, just under 20% of them seen only once. Germline V gene sequence: CDR1 MNHEY, CDR2 SVGEGT. Trimming left V 6 bases short and J 3 bases short, with 9 bases between. The CDR3 consists of 12 residues.

This receptor was taken from a human donor in good health. Some libraries in this study had Jurkat cell RNA spiked in. The material sequenced was naive CD8+ T cells from blood, with Jurkat cell RNA spiked in. Noted subset: FACS-sorted CD8+CD4-CCR7+CD45RA+ naive T cells. The chain combines TRBV6-2 or TRBV6-3 with TRBJ2-7; D might be TRBD2 (6 bases). The CDR3 loop is CASRGGDYEQYF. As DNA, the CDR3 is TGTGCCAGCAGGGGCGGGGACTACGAGCAGTACTTC.